The clone carrying this T cell receptor beta chain was seen a few times. Between the trimmed V and J ends, which lost 5 bases and 7 bases, there was a span of 20 bases. The CDR3 sequence is 16 residues long. This record comes from a study of T cells in Graves' hyperthyroidism and ophthalmopathy. TCR beta CDR3 regions were amplified from RNA transcripts. The HTBI primer set served for first-round RT-PCR of the TCR CDR3. Via MiXCR, TCRdb re-called the multiplex PCR reads, giving one row per CDR3 protein. The data show hundreds of thousands of distinct CDR3 sequences, roughly 20% seen once. The sequencing sample was made of blood. This chain links TRBV12-3 or TRBV12-4 with TRBJ2-2, with D perhaps matching TRBD2 (6 bases). The TCR originated in a man aged 25-40 years with Graves' ophthalmopathy. The CDR3 nucleotides read TGTGCCAGCAGTCCTCGAGCGGGCGGAGCGAACGGGGAGCTGTTTTTT. Amino acid sequence: CASSPRAGGANGELFF.